The 10 T cell receptor beta chains below were found in one sample sequenced in a study of T cell responses to AZD1222 COVID-19 vaccine. Sequencing used immunoSEQ multiplex PCR; TCRdb keeps in-frame clones, though not all of them. Among 95,000 to 110,000 clones, 75% to 90% were seen once, and the ten largest hold more than 8%. The sequenced sample was peripheral blood, obtained on day 0 of AZD1222 vaccination. The receptor source for this set is an adult in good health.

The CDR3 here is CASSIRGGRVSNEQFF. CDR3 nucleotide sequence: TGTGCCAGCAGCATTCGAGGCGGGAGGGTTAGCAATGAGCAGTTCTTC. This chain uses TRBV4-2 with TRBJ2-1, with 9 bases identical to TRBD2. The junction had 11 bases not matched to a gene; V was cut back by 5 bases and J by 6 bases. CDR3 length: 16 amino acids. The germline V gene has CDR1 LGHNA and CDR2 YNFKEQ.

In nucleotides, the CDR3 is TGTGCCAGCAGCTTGGTATTGGTTAAAGGGGAGTGGACCTTC. Its protein is CASSLVLVKGEWTF. The gene calls are TRBV5-5 and TRBJ1-2, with D possibly TRBD1 on 5 matching bases. Germline loops: CDR1 SGHKS, CDR2 YYEKEE (reference sequence). Trimming shortened V by 0 bases and J by 14 bases, and 20 bases separated the two germline ends. The CDR3 sequence is 14 residues long. Based on the CDR3 plus reference TRBV5-5 and TRBJ1-2, the full variable domain is DAGVTQSPTHLIKTRGQQVTLRCSPISGHKSVSWYQQVLGQGPQFIFQYYEKEERGRGNFPDRFSARQFPNYSSELNVNALLLGDSALYLCASSLVLVKGEWTFGSGTRLTVV.

V usage is TRBV5-5 and J usage is TRBJ2-1; 10 nucleotides align to TRBD2. The CDR3 is made up of 14 amino acids. Germline trimming cut 10 bases from V and 9 bases from J; bases unmatched to any gene: 13. The germline V gene encodes CDR1 SGHKS and CDR2 YYEKEE (reference sequence). DNA of the CDR3: TGTGCCTCGTCACGGCTAGCGGGAGTTATTGAGCAGTTCTTC. This encodes CASSRLAGVIEQFF. The full variable domain, completed using reference TRBV5-5 and TRBJ2-1, is DAGVTQSPTHLIKTRGQQVTLRCSPISGHKSVSWYQQVLGQGPQFIFQYYEKEERGRGNFPDRFSARQFPNYSSELNVNALLLGDSALYLCASSRLAGVIEQFFGPGTRLTVL.

The chain joins TRBV30 to TRBJ2-1; D is perhaps TRBD2 (6 bases). This CDR3 spans 14 amino acids. Trimming shortened V by 2 bases and J by 2 bases, and 10 bases separated the two germline ends. In germline, CDR1 is GTSNPN, CDR2 SVGIG (reference sequence). The CDR3 DNA reads TGTGCCTGGAGTAACGGGGGTCCCTACAATGAGCAGTTCTTC. Protein: CAWSNGGPYNEQFF.

The genes are TRBV6-5 and TRBJ2-7, with D tentatively TRBD1 (6 bases). The CDR3 is made up of 14 amino acids. CDR1 is MNHEY and CDR2 is SVGAGI in the germline V gene. Trimming stripped 4 bases from V and 0 bases from J, with 10 bases between. The CDR3 nucleotides read TGTGCCAGCAGTTGGACAGCTCGCTCCTACGAGCAGTACTTC. It specifies CASSWTARSYEQYF.

This rearrangement joins TRBV10-2 to TRBJ1-5; D is possibly TRBD1 (6 bases). The germline V and J ends were trimmed by 5 bases and 0 bases, with 11 bases remaining between them. Germline V lookup: CDR1 WSHSY, CDR2 SAAADI. The CDR3 is made up of 15 amino acids. In DNA, the CDR3 is TGCGCCAGCAGTCCAGGGGCTGCTAGCAATCAGCCCCAGCATTTT. Translating it yields CASSPGAASNQPQHF.

Worth noting for this clone: This specimen includes other DNA sequences encoding the same CDR3. This rearrangement joins TRBV29-1 to TRBJ2-3; 7 bases are shared with TRBD1. CDR1 is SQVTM, CDR2 ANQGSEA, per germline. The CDR3 sequence is 14 residues long. With V trimmed by 1 base and J by 2 bases, 3 bases remained unmatched. The CDR3 sequence: CSVEGQGYTDTQYF. The CDR3 nucleotides read TGCAGCGTTGAAGGACAGGGATACACAGATACGCAGTATTTT.

CDR3 protein: CASSSTLSYEQYF. Here the CDR3 DNA reads TGTGCCAGCAGTTCTACCCTTAGCTACGAGCAGTACTTC. The chain couples TRBV27 to TRBJ2-7; D not resolved. CDR3 length: 13 residues. V was cut by 4 bases and J by 3 bases, with 10 bases left in between. Germline CDR1 reads MNHEY; CDR2 reads SMNVEV (reference sequence).

The chain uses TRBV11-2 and TRBJ1-2; D possibly corresponds to TRBD1 (5 bases). Germline V gene data show CDR1 as SGHAT and CDR2 as FQNNGV. V was trimmed by 1 base and J by 4 bases, leaving 13 bases between them. The CDR3 is 15 amino acids. The CDR3 region has the DNA TGTGCCAGCAGCTTAGGTCGGGACGGAGTCTATGGCTACACCTTC. This codes for CASSLGRDGVYGYTF.

V usage is TRBV19 and J usage is TRBJ1-1; TRBD1 matches 7 bases. Germline CDR1 reads LNHDA; CDR2 reads SQIVND (reference sequence). The CDR3 has 14 residues. Trimming at V came to 3 bases and at J to 6 bases, leaving 7 bases not matched to a gene. The CDR3 nucleotides read TGTGCCAGTAGTATGCGACAGGGATTTGCTGAAGCTTTCTTT. Protein product: CASSMRQGFAEAFF.